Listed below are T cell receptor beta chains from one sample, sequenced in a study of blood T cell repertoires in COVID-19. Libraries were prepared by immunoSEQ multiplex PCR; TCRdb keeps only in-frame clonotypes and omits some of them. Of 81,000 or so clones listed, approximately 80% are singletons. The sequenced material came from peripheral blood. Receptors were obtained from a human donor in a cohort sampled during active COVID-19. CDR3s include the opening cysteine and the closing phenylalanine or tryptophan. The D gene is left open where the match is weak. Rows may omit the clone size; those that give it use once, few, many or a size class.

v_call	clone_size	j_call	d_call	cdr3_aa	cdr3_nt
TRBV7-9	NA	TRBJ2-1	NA	CASRAGNRAYNEQFF	TGTGCCAGCAGGGCTGGGAACAGGGCTTACAATGAGCAGTTCTTC
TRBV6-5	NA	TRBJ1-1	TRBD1	CASSTGETEAFF	TGTGCCAGCAGCACAGGGGAGACTGAAGCTTTCTTT
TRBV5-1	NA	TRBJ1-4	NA	CASSFGQSNEKLFF	TGCGCCAGCAGCTTTGGACAGAGTAATGAAAAACTGTTTTTT
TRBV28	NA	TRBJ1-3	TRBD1	CASSLLAGGGNTIYF	TGTGCCAGCAGTTTATTGGCAGGGGGCGGAAACACCATATATTTT
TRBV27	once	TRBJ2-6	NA	CASQRRTGLGANVLTF	TGTGCCAGTCAAAGAAGGACGGGGTTAGGGGCCAACGTCCTGACTTTC
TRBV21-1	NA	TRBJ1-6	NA	CASSSRGTRSSYNSPLHF	TGTGCCAGCAGCTCCCGGGGGACGCGGAGCTCCTATAATTCACCCCTCCACTTT
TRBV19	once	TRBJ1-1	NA	CASSVMAGSNTEAFF	TGTGCCAGTAGTGTAATGGCAGGGTCGAACACTGAAGCTTTCTTT
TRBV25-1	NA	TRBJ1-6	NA	CASSDLGAQGNSPLHF	TGTGCCAGCAGTGACCTCGGCGCCCAGGGGAATTCACCCCTCCACTTT
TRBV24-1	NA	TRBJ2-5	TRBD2	CATSDTRGALETQYF	TGTGCCACCAGTGATACGCGGGGGGCCTTGGAGACCCAGTACTTC
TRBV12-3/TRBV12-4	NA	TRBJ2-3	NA	CASATGTQYF	TGTGCCAGCGCAACGGGAACGCAGTATTTT
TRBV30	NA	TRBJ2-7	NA	CAWRPDGIYEQYF	TGTGCCTGGAGGCCCGACGGGATCTACGAGCAGTACTTC
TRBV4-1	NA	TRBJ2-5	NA	CASSQALEGARPGETQYF	TGCGCCAGCAGCCAAGCACTGGAGGGAGCCCGGCCCGGCGAGACCCAGTACTTC
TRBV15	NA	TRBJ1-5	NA	CATSRDGGGQPQHF	TGTGCCACCAGCAGAGATGGGGGAGGGCAGCCCCAGCATTTT
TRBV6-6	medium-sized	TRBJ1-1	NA	CASSPGSDTEAFF	TGTGCCAGCAGTCCAGGATCCGACACTGAAGCTTTCTTT
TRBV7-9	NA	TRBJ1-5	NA	CASQKDLGPNQPQHF	TGTGCCAGCCAAAAGGACTTGGGCCCCAATCAGCCCCAGCATTTT
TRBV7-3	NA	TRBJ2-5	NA	CASSLRAQETQYF	TGTGCCAGCAGCTTAAGGGCACAAGAGACCCAGTACTTC
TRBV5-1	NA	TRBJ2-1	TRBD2	CASSLEGGGAGSYNEQFF	TGCGCCAGCAGCTTGGAGGGCGGGGGGGCCGGCTCCTACAATGAGCAGTTCTTC
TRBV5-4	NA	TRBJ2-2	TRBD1	CASSSRDRGGTGELFF	TGTGCCAGCAGCTCCCGGGACAGGGGCGGAACCGGGGAGCTGTTTTTT
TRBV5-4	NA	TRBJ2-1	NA	CASISRENEQFF	TGTGCCAGCATCTCCAGGGAAAATGAGCAGTTCTTC
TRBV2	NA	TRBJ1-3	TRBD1	CASSGHDRAGNTIYF	TGTGCCAGCAGTGGGCACGACAGGGCTGGAAACACCATATATTTT
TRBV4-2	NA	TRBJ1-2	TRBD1	CASSQETGGHYGYTF	TGTGCCAGCAGCCAAGAGACAGGGGGCCACTATGGCTACACCTTC
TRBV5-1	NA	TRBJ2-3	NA	CASSSSRDTQYF	TGCGCCAGCAGCTCCTCGAGAGATACGCAGTATTTT
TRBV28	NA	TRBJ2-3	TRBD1	CASSLWGRGSPDTQYF	TGTGCCAGCAGTTTATGGGGCAGGGGGAGCCCAGATACGCAGTATTTT
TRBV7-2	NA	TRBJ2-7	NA	CASSPGPGAQYF	TGTGCCAGCAGTCCCGGACCGGGAGCGCAGTACTTC
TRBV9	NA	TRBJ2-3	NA	CASSLREFSTDTQYF	TGTGCCAGCAGCCTTAGGGAGTTTAGCACAGATACGCAGTATTTT
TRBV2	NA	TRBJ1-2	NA	CASSESRYYGYTF	TGTGCCAGCAGTGAATCTCGTTACTATGGCTACACCTTC
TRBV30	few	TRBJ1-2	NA	CAWSQVSSDYTF	TGTGCCTGGAGTCAGGTTAGTTCCGACTACACCTTC
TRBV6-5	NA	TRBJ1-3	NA	CASSYGRGTRGNTIYF	TGTGCCAGCAGTTATGGGAGGGGCACCCGCGGAAACACCATATATTTT
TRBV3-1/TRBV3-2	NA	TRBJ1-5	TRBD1	CASSRWTGRVGNQPQHF	TGTGCCAGCAGCCGATGGACAGGGAGGGTTGGCAATCAGCCCCAGCATTTT
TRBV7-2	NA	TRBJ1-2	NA	CASSPNGYPGDGYTF	TGTGCCAGCAGCCCTAATGGGTATCCCGGGGATGGCTACACCTTC
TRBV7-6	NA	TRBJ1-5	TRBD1	CASSSGTGGGQPQHF	TGTGCCAGCAGCTCGGGGACAGGGGGCGGTCAGCCCCAGCATTTT
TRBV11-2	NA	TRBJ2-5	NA	CASSLLRETQYF	TGTGCCAGCAGCTTACTTCGAGAGACCCAGTACTTC
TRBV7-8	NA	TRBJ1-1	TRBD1	CASSLTWDRGWTEAFF	TGTGCCAGCAGCTTAACATGGGACAGAGGTTGGACTGAAGCTTTCTTT
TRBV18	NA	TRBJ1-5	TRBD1	CASSRGQGIQPQHF	TGTGCCAGCTCAAGGGGACAGGGAATTCAGCCCCAGCATTTT
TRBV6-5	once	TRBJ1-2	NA	CASSQQGPLNGYTF	TGTGCCAGCAGTCAACAGGGTCCCCTTAACGGCTACACCTTC
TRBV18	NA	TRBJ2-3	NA	CASSPPSVLTDTQYF	TGTGCCAGCTCACCACCGAGCGTTCTTACAGATACGCAGTATTTT
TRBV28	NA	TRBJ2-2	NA	CASRKTGEGTGELFF	TGTGCCAGCAGGAAGACAGGGGAGGGCACCGGGGAGCTGTTTTTT
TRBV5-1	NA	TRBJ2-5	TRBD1	CASSYSGTEETQYF	TGCGCCAGCAGCTATTCCGGGACAGAAGAGACCCAGTACTTC
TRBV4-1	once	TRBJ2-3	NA	CASRGSGTQYF	TGCGCCAGCAGGGGGAGCGGGACGCAGTATTTT
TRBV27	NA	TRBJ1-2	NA	CASRQGGYGYTF	TGTGCCAGCAGGCAGGGTGGCTATGGCTACACCTTC
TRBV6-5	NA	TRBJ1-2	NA	CASTLGTNGRYGYTF	TGTGCCAGCACCCTTGGAACAAACGGGAGGTATGGCTACACCTTC
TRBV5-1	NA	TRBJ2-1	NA	CASSLGPGSYNEQFF	TGCGCCAGCAGCTTGGGGCCTGGCTCCTACAATGAGCAGTTCTTC
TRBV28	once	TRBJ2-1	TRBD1	CASTGGTGHYNEQFF	TGTGCCAGCACTGGGGGGACAGGACACTACAATGAGCAGTTCTTC
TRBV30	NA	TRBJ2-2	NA	CAWSALDGTNTGELFF	TGTGCCTGGAGTGCCCTGGACGGGACGAACACCGGGGAGCTGTTTTTT
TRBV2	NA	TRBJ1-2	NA	CASTRGLISNYGYTF	TGTGCCAGCACCCGAGGTTTGATCTCTAACTATGGCTACACCTTC
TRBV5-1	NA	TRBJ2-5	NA	CASSAPDNGETQYF	TGCGCCAGCAGCGCTCCGGACAATGGGGAGACCCAGTACTTC
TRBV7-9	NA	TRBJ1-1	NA	CASSLQSNTEAFF	TGTGCCAGCAGCTTACAGTCGAACACTGAAGCTTTCTTT
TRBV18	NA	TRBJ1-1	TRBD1	CASSPPPRGYGDTEAFF	TGTGCCAGCTCACCACCCCCCAGGGGGTACGGGGACACTGAAGCTTTCTTT
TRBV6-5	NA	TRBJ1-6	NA	CASRPHGYNSPLHF	TGTGCCAGCAGACCCCACGGTTATAATTCACCCCTCCACTTT
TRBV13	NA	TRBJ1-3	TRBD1	CASSFKGQGDLSGNTIYF	TGTGCCAGCAGCTTCAAGGGACAGGGGGACCTCTCTGGAAACACCATATATTTT
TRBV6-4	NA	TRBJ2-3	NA	CASSASRGDTQYF	TGTGCCAGCAGTGCCTCAAGAGGGGATACGCAGTATTTT
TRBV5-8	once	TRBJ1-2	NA	CASSFRFRAPNYGYTF	TGTGCCAGCAGCTTTAGGTTCAGGGCCCCTAACTATGGCTACACCTTC
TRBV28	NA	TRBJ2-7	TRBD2	CASSFSLAGLSYEQYF	TGTGCCAGCAGTTTCTCACTAGCGGGGCTGTCCTACGAGCAGTACTTC
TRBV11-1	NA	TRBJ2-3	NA	CASSLGGGPDTQYF	TGTGCCAGCAGCTTAGGCGGGGGCCCAGATACGCAGTATTTT
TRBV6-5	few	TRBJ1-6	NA	CASSYRNSPLHF	TGTGCCAGCAGTTACCGGAATTCACCCCTCCACTTT
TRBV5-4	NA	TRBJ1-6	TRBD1	CASSPDRGGNNSPLHF	TGTGCCAGCAGCCCGGACAGGGGGGGAAATAATTCACCCCTCCACTTT